The entry below describes one TCR beta chain. The data are from a study of human T cells and chemical hapten exposure. The CDR3 contains 13 residues. Germline V lookup: CDR1 MNHEY, CDR2 SMNVEV (reference sequence). V lost 6 bases to trimming and J lost 4 bases, with 12 bases between them. TCRdb re-called the RACE reads with MiXCR, one entry per CDR3 protein. This repertoire shows some 110,000 distinct CDR3 sequences, 10% to 12% found once; its top ten account for 2.4%. Time point given: patch test 3, about 24 weeks after DPC sensitization. The treatment: therapeutic diphenylcyclopropenone sensitization with weekly scalp DPC.

This receptor was obtained from a woman in her forties or fifties with alopecia areata. Some clones in this sample may be carry-over from other donors' samples. This sequence joins TRBV27 and TRBJ1-2, with D perhaps matching TRBD1 (5 bases). The source was whole blood, collected in connection with sensitization to the hapten diphenylcyclopropenone (DPC). CDR3 in DNA: TGTGCCAGCAGGATGGAGAGGGGCTATGGCTACACCTTC. Its translation is CASRMERGYGYTF.